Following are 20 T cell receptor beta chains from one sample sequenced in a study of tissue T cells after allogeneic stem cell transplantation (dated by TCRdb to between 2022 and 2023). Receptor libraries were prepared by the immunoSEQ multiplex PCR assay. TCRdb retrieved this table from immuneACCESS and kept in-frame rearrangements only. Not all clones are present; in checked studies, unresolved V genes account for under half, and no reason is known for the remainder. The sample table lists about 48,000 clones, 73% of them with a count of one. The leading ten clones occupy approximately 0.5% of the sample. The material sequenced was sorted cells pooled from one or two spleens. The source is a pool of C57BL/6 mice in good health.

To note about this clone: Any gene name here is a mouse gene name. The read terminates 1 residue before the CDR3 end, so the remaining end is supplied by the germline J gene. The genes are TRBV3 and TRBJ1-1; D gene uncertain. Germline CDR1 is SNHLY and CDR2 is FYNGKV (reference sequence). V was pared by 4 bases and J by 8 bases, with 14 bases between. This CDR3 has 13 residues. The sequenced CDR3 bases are TGTGCCAGCAGCTCTAGCCGGGCCTGGGAAGTCTTC. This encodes CASSSSRAWEVF. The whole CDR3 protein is CASSSSRAWEVFF.

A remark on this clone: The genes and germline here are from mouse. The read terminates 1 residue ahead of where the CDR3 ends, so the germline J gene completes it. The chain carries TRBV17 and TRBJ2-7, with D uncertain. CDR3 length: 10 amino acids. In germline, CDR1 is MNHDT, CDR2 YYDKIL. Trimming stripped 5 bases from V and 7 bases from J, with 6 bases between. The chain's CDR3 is CASSGREQYF. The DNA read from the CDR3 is TGTGCTAGCAGTGGGAGGGAACAGTAC.

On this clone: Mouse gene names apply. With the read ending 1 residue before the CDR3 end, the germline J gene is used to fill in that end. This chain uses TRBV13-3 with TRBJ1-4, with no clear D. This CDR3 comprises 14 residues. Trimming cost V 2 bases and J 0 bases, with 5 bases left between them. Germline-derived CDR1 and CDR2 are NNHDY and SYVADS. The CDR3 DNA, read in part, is TGTGCCAGCAGTGACAGGTTTTCCAACGAAAGATTATTT. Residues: CASSDRFSNERLF. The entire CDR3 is CASSDRFSNERLFF.

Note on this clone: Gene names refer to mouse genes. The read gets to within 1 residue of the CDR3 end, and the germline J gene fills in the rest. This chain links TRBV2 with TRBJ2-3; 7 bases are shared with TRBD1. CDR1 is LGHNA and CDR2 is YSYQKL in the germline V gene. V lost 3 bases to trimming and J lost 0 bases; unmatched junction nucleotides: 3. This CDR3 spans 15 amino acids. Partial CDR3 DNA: TGTGCCAGCAGCCACCTACAGGGGAGTGCAGAAACGCTGTAT. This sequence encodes CASSHLQGSAETLY. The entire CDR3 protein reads CASSHLQGSAETLYF.

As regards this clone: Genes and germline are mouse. The sequenced CDR3 bases are TGTGCTAGCAGTTTACCCAGGGCTAACTCCGACTACACC. Its translation is CASSLPRANSDYT. The full CDR3 protein reads CASSLPRANSDYTF. V is TRBV29 and J is TRBJ1-2; D possibly corresponds to TRBD1 (5 bases). The CDR3 end falls 1 residue outside the read, so it is completed with the germline J gene. CDR1 MSHET and CDR2 SYDVDS come from the germline V gene. V was cut by 2 bases and J by 2 bases, with 9 bases left in between. This CDR3 has 14 amino acids.

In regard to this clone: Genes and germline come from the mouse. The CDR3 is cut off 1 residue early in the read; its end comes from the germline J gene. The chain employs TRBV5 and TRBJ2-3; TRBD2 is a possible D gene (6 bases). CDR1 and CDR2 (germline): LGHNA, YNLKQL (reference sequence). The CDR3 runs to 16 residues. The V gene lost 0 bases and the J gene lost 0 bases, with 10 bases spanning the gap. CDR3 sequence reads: CASSQEGTFSAETLYF. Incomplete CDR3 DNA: TGTGCCAGCAGCCAAGAAGGGACTTTTAGTGCAGAAACGCTGTAT.

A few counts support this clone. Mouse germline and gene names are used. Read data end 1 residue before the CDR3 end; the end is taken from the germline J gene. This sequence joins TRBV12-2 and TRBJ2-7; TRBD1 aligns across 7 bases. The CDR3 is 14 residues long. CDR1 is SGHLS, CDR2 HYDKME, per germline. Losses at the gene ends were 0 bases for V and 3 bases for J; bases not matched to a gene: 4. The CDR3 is CASSLVAGGYEQYF. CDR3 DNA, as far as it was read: TGTGCCAGCTCTCTCGTCGCAGGGGGCTATGAACAGTAC.

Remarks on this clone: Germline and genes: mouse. CDR3 DNA (partial): TGTGCCAGCAGTCGACAAACTCATTCTGGAAATACGCTCTAT. Encoded protein: CASSRQTHSGNTLY. The CDR3 reads in full as CASSRQTHSGNTLYF. The chain uses TRBV26 and TRBJ1-3; D gene uncertain. The CDR3 extends 1 residue past the end of the read, so its final part is completed from the germline J gene. This CDR3 spans 15 amino acids. Deletions cut 4 bases from V and 0 bases from J, with 10 bases between. Germline assignment: CDR1 KGHPV and CDR2 FQNQEV (reference sequence).

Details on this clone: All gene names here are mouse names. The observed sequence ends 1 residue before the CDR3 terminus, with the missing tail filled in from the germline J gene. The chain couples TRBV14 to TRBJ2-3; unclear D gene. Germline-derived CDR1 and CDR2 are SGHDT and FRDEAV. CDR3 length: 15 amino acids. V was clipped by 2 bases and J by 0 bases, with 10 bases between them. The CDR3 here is CASSFGLDSAETLYF. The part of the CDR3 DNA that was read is TGTGCCAGCAGTTTTGGTCTGGATAGTGCAGAAACGCTGTAT. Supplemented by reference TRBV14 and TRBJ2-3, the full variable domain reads EAGVTQSPRYAVLQEGQAVSFWCDPISGHDTLYWYQQPRDQGPQLLVYFRDEAVIDNSQLPSDRFSAVRPKGTNSTLKIQSAKQGDTATYLCASSFGLDSAETLYFGSGTRLTVL.

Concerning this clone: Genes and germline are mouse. The CDR3 loop reads CASSLSGGSAEQFF. CDR3 DNA (partial): TGTGCCAGCAGTTTATCTGGGGGGAGTGCTGAGCAGTTC. The chain combines TRBV15 with TRBJ2-1, with TRBD2 identical over 8 bases. The missing CDR3 end, 1 residue past where the read stops, is filled in from the germline J gene. The CDR3 runs 14 residues. J gave up 6 bases and V 2 bases, and 3 bases lay outside the gene matches. The germline gives CDR1 SGHND, CDR2 FRSKSL. The variable domain in full, completed from reference TRBV15 and TRBJ2-1, reads DAGVTQTPRHEVAEKGQTIILKCEPVSGHNDLFWYRQTKIQGLELLSYFRSKSLMEDGGAFKDRFKAEMLNSSFSTLKIQPTEPKDSAVYLCASSLSGGSAEQFFGPGTRLTVL.

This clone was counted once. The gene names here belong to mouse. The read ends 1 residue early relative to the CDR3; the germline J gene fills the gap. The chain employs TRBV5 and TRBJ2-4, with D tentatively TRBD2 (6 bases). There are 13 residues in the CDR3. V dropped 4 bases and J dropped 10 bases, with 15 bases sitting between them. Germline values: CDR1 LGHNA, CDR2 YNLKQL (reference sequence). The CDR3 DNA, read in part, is TGTGCCAGCAGCCTTGGGGGAGGAGGGGCCTTGTAC. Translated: CASSLGGGGALY. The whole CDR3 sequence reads CASSLGGGGALYF.

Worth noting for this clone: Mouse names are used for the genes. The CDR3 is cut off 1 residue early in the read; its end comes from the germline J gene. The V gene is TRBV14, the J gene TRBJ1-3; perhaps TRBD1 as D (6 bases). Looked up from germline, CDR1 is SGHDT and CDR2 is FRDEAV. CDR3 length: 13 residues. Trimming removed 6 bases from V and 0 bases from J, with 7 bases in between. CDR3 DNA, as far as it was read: TGTGCCAGCACAGGGGTTTCTGGAAATACGCTCTAT. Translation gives CASTGVSGNTLY. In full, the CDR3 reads CASTGVSGNTLYF.

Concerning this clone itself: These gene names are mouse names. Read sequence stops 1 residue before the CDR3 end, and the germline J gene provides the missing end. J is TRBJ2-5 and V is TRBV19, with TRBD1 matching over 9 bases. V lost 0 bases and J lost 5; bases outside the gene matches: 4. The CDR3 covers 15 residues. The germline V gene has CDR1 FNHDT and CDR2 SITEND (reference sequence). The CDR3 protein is CASSIEGTGLDTQYF. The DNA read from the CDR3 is TGTGCCAGCAGTATAGAAGGGACAGGGCTAGACACCCAGTAC.

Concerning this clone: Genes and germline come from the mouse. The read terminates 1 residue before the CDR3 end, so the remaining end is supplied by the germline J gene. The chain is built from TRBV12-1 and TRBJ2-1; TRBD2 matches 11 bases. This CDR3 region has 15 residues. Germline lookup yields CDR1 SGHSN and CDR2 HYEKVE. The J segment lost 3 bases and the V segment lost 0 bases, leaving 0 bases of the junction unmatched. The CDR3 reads CASSLGLGGYAEQFF. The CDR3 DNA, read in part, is TGTGCCAGCTCTCTCGGACTGGGGGGCTATGCTGAGCAGTTC.

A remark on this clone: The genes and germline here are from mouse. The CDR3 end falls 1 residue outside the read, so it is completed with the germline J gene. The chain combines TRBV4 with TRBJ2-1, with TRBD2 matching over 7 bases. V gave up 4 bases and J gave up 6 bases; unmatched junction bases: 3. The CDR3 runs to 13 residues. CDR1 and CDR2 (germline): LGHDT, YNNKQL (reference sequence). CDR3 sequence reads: CASSFTGVAEQFF. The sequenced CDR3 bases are TGTGCCAGCAGCTTTACTGGGGTTGCTGAGCAGTTC.

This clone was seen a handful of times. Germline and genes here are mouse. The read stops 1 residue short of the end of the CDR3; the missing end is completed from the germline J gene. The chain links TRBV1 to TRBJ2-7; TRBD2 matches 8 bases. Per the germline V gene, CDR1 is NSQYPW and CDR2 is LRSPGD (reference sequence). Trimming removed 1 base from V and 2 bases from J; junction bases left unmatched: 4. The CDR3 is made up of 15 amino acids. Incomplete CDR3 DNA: TGCACCTGCAGTGCAGTCCACTGGGGGACCTATGAACAGTAC. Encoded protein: CTCSAVHWGTYEQY. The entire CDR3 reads CTCSAVHWGTYEQYF.

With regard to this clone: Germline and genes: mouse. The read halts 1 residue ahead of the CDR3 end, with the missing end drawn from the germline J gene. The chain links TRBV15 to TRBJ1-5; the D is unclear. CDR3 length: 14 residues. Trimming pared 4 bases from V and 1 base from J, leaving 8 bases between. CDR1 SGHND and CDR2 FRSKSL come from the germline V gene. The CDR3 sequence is CASSWRANNQAPLF. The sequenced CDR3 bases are TGTGCCAGCAGTTGGAGGGCCAACAACCAGGCTCCGCTT.

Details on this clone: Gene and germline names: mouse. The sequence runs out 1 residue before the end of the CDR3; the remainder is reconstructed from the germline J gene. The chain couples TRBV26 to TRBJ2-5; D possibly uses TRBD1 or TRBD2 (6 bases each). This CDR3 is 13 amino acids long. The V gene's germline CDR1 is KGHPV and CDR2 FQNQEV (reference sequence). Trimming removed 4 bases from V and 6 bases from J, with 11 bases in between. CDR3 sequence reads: CASSPGAGDTQYF. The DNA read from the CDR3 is TGTGCCAGCAGTCCGGGGGCAGGGGACACCCAGTAC.

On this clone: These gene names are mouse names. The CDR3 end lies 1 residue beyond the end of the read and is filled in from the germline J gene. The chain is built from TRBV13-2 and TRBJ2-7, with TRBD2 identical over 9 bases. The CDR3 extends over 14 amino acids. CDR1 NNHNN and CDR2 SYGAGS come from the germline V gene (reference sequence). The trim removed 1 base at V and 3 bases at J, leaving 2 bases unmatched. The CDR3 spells CASGDSWGGYEQYF. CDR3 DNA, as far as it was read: TGTGCCAGCGGTGATTCCTGGGGGGGCTATGAACAGTAC.

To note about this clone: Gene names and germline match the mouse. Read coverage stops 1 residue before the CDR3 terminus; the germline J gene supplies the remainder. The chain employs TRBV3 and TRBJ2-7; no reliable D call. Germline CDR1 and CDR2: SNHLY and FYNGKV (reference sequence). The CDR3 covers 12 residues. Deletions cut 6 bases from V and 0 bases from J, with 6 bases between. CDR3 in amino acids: CASRDSSYEQYF. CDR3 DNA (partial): TGTGCCAGCAGGGATAGCTCCTATGAACAGTAC.